This T cell receptor (beta chain) was identified in a study of CD8 T cells in ankylosing spondylitis. Study results and caveats: CD8+ cells made up the disease-linked clones, which were relatively rare in peripheral blood. Several highly homologous variants made up a TCR beta motif, and this motif appeared characteristic of ankylosing spondylitis blood.

The CDR3 has 15 amino acids. Between the trimmed V and J ends, which lost 0 bases and 5 bases, there was a span of 14 bases. Germline V lookup: CDR1 DFQATT, CDR2 SNEGSKA (reference sequence). TCRdb reprocessed the 5' RACE reads with MiXCR, giving one entry per CDR3 protein. Of 200,000 to 300,000 distinct CDR3 sequences listed, under 8.5% are singletons. This clonotype was observed a few times. Its cognate antigen is unknown. The specimen sequenced was blood, either unsorted or a sorted T cell fraction (not recorded which). The TCR was taken from a female donor with ankylosing spondylitis or in good health (not recorded which). The J gene is TRBJ1-5, the V gene TRBV20-1, with D tentatively TRBD1 (6 bases). The CDR3 reads CSARDYRARHQPQHF. The CDR3 nucleotides are TGCAGTGCTAGAGATTACAGGGCTAGGCATCAGCCCCAGCATTTT.